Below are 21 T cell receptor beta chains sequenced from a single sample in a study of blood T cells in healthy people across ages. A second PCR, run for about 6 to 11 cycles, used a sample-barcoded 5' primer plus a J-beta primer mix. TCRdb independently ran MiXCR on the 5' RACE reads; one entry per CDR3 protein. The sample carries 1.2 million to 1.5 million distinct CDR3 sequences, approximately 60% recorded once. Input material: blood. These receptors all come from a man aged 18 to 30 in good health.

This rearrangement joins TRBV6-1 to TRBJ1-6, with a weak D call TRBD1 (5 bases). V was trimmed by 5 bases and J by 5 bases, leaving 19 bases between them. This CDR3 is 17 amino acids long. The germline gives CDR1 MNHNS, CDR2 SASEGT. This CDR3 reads CASSPPRGGADNSPLHF. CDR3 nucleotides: TGTGCCAGCAGTCCCCCCCGGGGGGGAGCGGATAATTCACCCCTCCACTTT.

The CDR3 region is CASSLAVAGVTDTQYF. In nucleotides, the CDR3 is TGTGCCAGCAGCTTGGCGGTAGCGGGGGTTACAGATACGCAGTATTTT. The J gene is TRBJ2-3, the V gene TRBV5-4; 9 bases are shared with TRBD2. The V gene end was trimmed by 0 bases and the J gene end by 3 bases; junction bases not matched to a gene: 5. CDR1 is SGHNT, CDR2 YYREEE, per germline (reference sequence). The CDR3 has 16 residues.

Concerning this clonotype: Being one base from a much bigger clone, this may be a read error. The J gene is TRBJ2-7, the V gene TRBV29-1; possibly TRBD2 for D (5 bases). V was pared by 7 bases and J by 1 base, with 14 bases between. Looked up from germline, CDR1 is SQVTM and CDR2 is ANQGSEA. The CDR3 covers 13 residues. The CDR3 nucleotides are TGCAGCGCAACCGGGATAGGATCCTACGAGCAGTACTTC. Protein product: CSATGIGSYEQYF.

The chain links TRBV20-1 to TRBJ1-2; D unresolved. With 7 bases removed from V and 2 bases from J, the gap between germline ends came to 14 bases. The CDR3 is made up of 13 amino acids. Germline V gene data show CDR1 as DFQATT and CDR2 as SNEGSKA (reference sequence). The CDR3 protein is CSVSRLTNYGYTF. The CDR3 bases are TGCAGTGTTAGTAGACTTACCAACTATGGCTACACCTTC.

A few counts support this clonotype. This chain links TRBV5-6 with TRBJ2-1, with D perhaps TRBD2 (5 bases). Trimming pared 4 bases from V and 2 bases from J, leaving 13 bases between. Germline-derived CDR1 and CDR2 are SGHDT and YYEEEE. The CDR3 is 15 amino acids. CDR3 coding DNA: TGTGCCAGCAGCAGTATACAGACTACCTACAATGAGCAGTTCTTC. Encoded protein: CASSSIQTTYNEQFF.

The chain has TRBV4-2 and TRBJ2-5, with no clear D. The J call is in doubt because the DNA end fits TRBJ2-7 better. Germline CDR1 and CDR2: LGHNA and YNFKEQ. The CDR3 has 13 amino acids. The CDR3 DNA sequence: TGTGCCAGCAGCCATCAAAATACCTACGAGCAGTACTTC. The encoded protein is CASSHQNTYEQYF.

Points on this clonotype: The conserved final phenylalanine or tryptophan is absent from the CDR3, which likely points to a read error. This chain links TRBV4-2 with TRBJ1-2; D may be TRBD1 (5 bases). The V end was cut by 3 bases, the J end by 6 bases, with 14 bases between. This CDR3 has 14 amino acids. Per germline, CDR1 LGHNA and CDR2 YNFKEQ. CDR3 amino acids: CASSHNAGTDGYTL. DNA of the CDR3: TGTGCCAGCAGCCACAATGCGGGGACGGATGGCTACACCTTA.

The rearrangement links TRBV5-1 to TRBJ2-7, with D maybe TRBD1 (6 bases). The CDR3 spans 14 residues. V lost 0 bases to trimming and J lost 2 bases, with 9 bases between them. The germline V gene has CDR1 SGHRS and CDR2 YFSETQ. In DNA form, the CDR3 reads TGCGCCAGCAGCTTGGAGTCAGGGGCCTACGAGCAGTACTTC. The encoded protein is CASSLESGAYEQYF.

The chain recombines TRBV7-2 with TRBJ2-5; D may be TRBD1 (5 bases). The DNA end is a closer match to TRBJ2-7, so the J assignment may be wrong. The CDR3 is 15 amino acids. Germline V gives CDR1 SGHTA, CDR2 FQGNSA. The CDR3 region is CASSLVAGSSPEQYF. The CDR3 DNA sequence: TGTGCCAGCAGCTTAGTCGCAGGGTCCTCACCCGAGCAGTACTTC.

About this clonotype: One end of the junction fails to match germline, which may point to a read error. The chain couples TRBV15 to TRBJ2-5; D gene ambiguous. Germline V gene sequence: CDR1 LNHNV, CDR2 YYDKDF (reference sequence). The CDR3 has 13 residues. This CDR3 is CATSGDQQETQYF. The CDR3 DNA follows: TGTGCCACCAGCGGAGACCAACAAGAGACCCAGTACTTC.

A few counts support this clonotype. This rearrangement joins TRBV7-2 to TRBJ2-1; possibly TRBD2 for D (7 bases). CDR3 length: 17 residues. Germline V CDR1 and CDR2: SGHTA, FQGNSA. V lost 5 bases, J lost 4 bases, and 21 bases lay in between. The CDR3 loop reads CASSQPTRGDIYNEQFF. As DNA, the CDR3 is TGTGCCAGCAGCCAACCCACACGGGGGGACATATACAATGAGCAGTTCTTC.

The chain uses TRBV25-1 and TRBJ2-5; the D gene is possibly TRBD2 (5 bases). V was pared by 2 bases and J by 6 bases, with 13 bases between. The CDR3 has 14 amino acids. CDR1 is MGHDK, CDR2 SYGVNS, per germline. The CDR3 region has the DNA TGTGCCAGCAGTGAACCTCGGGGTAGCCAGACCCAGTACTTC. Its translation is CASSEPRGSQTQYF. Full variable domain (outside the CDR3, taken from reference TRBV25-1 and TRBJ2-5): EADIYQTPRYLVIGTGKKITLECSQTMGHDKMYWYQQDPGMELHLIHYSYGVNSTEKGDLSSESTVSRIRTEHFPLTLESARPSHTSQYLCASSEPRGSQTQYFGPGTRLLVL.

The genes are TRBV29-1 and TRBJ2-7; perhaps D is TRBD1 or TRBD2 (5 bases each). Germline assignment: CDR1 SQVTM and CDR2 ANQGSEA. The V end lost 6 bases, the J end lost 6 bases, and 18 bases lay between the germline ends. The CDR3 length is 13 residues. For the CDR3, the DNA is TGCAGCGTACCGGGGCCCCTCACCTCCGAGCAGTACTTC. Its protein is CSVPGPLTSEQYF.

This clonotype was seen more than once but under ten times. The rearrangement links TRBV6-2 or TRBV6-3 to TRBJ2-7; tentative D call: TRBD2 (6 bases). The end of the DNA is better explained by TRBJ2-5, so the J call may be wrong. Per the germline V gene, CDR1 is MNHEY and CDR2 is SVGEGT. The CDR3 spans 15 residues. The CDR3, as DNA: TGTGCCAGCAGCCACGCGGGGCCGGGGCAAGAGACCCAGTACTTC. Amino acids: CASSHAGPGQETQYF.

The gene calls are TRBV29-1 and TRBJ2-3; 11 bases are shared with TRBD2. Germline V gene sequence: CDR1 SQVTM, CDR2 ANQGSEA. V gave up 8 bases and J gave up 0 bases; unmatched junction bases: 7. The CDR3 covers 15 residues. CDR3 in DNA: TGCAGCTCCACCGGGACTAGCGGAAGCACAGATACGCAGTATTTT. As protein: CSSTGTSGSTDTQYF.

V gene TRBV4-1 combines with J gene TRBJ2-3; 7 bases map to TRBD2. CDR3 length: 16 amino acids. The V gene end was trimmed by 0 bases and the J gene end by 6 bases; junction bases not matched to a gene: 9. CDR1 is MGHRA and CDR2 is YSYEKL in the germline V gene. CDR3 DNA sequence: TGCGCCAGCAGCCAAGAGTCGGCGGGAGTTTCCGATACGCAGTATTTT. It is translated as CASSQESAGVSDTQYF.

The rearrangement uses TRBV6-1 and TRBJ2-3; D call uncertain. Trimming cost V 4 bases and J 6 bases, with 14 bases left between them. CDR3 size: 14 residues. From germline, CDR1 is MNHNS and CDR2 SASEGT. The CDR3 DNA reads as TGTGCCAGCAGTGTCCCACAGAAGCAGGATACGCAGTATTTT. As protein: CASSVPQKQDTQYF.

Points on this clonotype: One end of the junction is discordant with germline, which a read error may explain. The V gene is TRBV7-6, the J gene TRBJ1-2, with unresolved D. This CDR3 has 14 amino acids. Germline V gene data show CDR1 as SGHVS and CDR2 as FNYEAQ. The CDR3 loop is CASSSHPGSYGYNF. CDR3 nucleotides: TGTGCCAGCAGCTCCCATCCGGGCTCCTATGGCTACAACTTC.

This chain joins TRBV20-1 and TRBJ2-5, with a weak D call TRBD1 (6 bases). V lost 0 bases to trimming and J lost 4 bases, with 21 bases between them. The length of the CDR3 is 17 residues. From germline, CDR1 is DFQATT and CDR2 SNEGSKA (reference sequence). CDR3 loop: CSARDPPWTVSGETQYF. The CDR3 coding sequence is TGCAGTGCTAGAGACCCCCCTTGGACAGTTTCGGGAGAGACCCAGTACTTC.

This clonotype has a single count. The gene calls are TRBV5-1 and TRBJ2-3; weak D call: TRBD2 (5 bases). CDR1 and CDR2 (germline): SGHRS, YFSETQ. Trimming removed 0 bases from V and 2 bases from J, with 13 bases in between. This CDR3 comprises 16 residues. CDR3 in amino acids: CASSLDSEGPTDTQYF. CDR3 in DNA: TGCGCCAGCAGCTTGGATAGCGAAGGGCCCACAGATACGCAGTATTTT. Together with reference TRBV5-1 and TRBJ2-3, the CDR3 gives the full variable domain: KAGVTQTPRYLIKTRGQQVTLSCSPISGHRSVSWYQQTPGQGLQFLFEYFSETQRNKGNFPGRFSGRQFSNSRSEMNVSTLELGDSALYLCASSLDSEGPTDTQYFGPGTRLTVL.

In DNA, the CDR3 is TGCAGCGTTCCGGGACAGGGGACTGAAGCTTTCTTT. Translated, it gives CSVPGQGTEAFF. This chain links TRBV29-1 with TRBJ1-1; TRBD1 aligns across 10 bases. J lost 5 bases, V lost 5 bases, and 2 bases had no gene match. The CDR3 runs 12 residues. Germline assignment: CDR1 SQVTM and CDR2 ANQGSEA.